This note documents a single T cell receptor (beta chain) sequence. Its target is unknown. TCRdb used MiXCR to reprocess the 5' RACE reads, holding one entry per CDR3 protein. Among around 390,000 distinct CDR3 sequences listed, 20% to 25% were seen once. This sample was included in a study of CD8 T cells in ankylosing spondylitis. Study conclusions and caveats: Made up of 7 to 9 highly homologous variants, a TCR beta motif appeared characteristic of ankylosing spondylitis blood.

The CDR3 spans 13 residues. In germline, CDR1 is SEHNR, CDR2 FQNEAQ (reference sequence). Trimming cost V 1 base and J 5 bases, with 8 bases left between them. The rearrangement joins TRBV7-9 to TRBJ2-5, with unresolved D. Sequenced sample: blood, either unsorted or a sorted T cell fraction (not recorded which). This TCR derives from a male donor with ankylosing spondylitis. The CDR3 is CASSLGQWETQYF. The CDR3 coding sequence is TGTGCCAGCAGCTTAGGGCAGTGGGAGACCCAGTACTTC.